This TCR beta chain was profiled in a study of cytomegalovirus exposure and HLA in healthy donors. This CDR3 contains 15 residues. With V trimmed by 4 bases and J by 5 bases, 8 bases remained unmatched. Germline V CDR1 and CDR2: SGDLS, YYNGEE. 60 Vbeta and 13 Jbeta primers were used in PCR. The data were produced by immunoSEQ multiplex PCR, yet TCRdb's version contains in-frame clones alone and is incomplete. This repertoire shows under 130,000 clones, roughly 70% found once; its top ten account for approximately 11%. This receptor was identified in a man aged 35-49 years in good health and CMV-seropositive. The sequenced sample was PBMCs. The chain joins TRBV9 to TRBJ2-1; 8 nucleotides line up with TRBD1. CDR3: CASSSRDRYNNEQFF. As DNA, the CDR3 is TGTGCCAGCAGCTCGCGGGACAGGTATAACAATGAGCAGTTCTTC.